The rows below give T cell receptor beta chains drawn from one sample of a study of blood T cell repertoires in COVID-19. Method: immunoSEQ multiplex PCR; TCRdb's copy keeps in-frame clones and lacks some. The profile covers tens of thousands of clones, with more than 75% appearing a single time and over 6% taken by the ten largest. The sample consisted of peripheral blood. These receptors all stem from a man aged 65 to 85 with acute or convalescent COVID-19. CDR3s include the opening cysteine and the closing phenylalanine or tryptophan. A D gene is named only where the DNA matches it firmly. Size is omitted from some rows. Given values are once, few, many or a class for expanded clones.

J,size,V,D,CDR3,DNA
TRBJ1-2,NA,TRBV27,NA,CASSLKGDFNYGYTF,TGTGCCAGCAGTTTGAAAGGGGATTTTAACTATGGCTACACCTTC
TRBJ2-7,NA,TRBV5-4,TRBD2,CASSSSGLAGISYEQYF,TGTGCCAGCAGCTCCTCCGGACTAGCGGGCATCTCCTACGAGCAGTACTTC
TRBJ1-5,NA,TRBV19,NA,CASSISFRDFSNQPQHF,TGTGCCAGTAGTATTTCTTTCCGAGACTTTAGCAATCAGCCCCAGCATTTT
TRBJ1-3,NA,TRBV12-3/TRBV12-4,NA,CASTHSGNTIYF,TGTGCCAGCACCCACTCTGGAAACACCATATATTTT
TRBJ2-6,NA,TRBV5-1,TRBD1,CASSRTGDSSGANVLTF,TGCGCCAGCAGCAGGACAGGGGACAGCTCTGGGGCCAACGTCCTGACTTTC
TRBJ1-2,NA,TRBV28,TRBD1,CASGTGAYGYTF,TGTGCCAGCGGGACAGGGGCCTATGGCTACACCTTC
TRBJ2-1,NA,TRBV28,NA,CASSSNRAFYTNEQFF,TGTGCCAGCAGTTCTAACAGGGCTTTCTATACCAATGAGCAGTTCTTC
TRBJ1-1,few,TRBV20-1,NA,CSAREQGQAFF,TGCAGTGCTAGAGAGCAGGGCCAAGCTTTCTTT
TRBJ2-3,NA,TRBV7-6,TRBD2,CASSLLAGGTDTQYF,TGTGCCAGCAGCTTATTAGCGGGGGGCACAGATACGCAGTATTTT
TRBJ1-3,NA,TRBV9,NA,CASSSEGGGNTIYF,TGTGCCAGCAGCTCGGAGGGCGGGGGAAACACCATATATTTT
TRBJ1-2,NA,TRBV7-2,NA,CASSLAAYGYTF,TGTGCCAGCAGCTTAGCAGCATATGGCTACACCTTC